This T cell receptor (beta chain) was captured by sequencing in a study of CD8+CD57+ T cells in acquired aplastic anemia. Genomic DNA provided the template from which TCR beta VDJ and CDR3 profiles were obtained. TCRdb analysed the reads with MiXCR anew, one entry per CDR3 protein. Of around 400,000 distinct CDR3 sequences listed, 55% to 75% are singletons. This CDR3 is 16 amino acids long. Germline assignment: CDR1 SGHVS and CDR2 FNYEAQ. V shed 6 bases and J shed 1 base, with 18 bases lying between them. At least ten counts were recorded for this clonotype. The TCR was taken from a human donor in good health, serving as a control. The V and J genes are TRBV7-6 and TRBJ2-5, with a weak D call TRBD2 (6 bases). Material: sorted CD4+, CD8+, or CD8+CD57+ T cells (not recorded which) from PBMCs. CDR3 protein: CASRPGLQKIQETQYF. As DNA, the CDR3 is TGTGCCAGCAGGCCGGGACTCCAAAAGATCCAAGAGACCCAGTACTTC.